A selection of T cell receptor beta chains follows, all from one sample in a study of cytomegalovirus exposure and HLA in healthy donors. Clones were sequenced by immunoSEQ multiplex PCR, and TCRdb holds only the in-frame ones, with some missing. The table shows about 170,000 clones, with roughly 80% occurring only once. The sample comprised PBMCs. The receptor set was obtained from a female donor in good health and CMV-seronegative. Each CDR3 is given with its conserved first and last residue. D genes are given only for firm matches. Clone size, where shown, is once, few, many, or a class for clones that have expanded.

size: -
J: TRBJ1-1
V: TRBV7-9
D: -
CDR3: CASRLDSRGEAFF
DNA: TGTGCCAGCAGGTTGGACAGTCGCGGAGAGGCTTTCTTT

size: -
J: TRBJ1-6
V: TRBV6-1
D: -
CDR3: CASSEARRNSPLHF
DNA: TGTGCCAGCAGTGAAGCGCGGAGGAATTCACCCCTCCACTTT

size: -
J: TRBJ2-1
V: TRBV29-1
D: TRBD2
CDR3: CSVEGVAGGWNEQFF
DNA: TGCAGCGTTGAGGGGGTAGCGGGAGGTTGGAATGAGCAGTTCTTC

size: -
J: TRBJ2-3
V: TRBV14
D: -
CDR3: CASSQVGQGVIFADTQYF
DNA: TGTGCCAGCAGCCAAGTGGGCCAGGGTGTTATCTTTGCAGATACGCAGTATTTT

size: -
J: TRBJ2-1
V: TRBV6-4
D: -
CDR3: CASSDSGQGGPIEQFF
DNA: TGTGCCAGCAGTGACTCCGGGCAAGGGGGTCCTATTGAGCAGTTCTTC

size: -
J: TRBJ1-2
V: TRBV19
D: -
CDR3: CASRPTETYGYTF
DNA: TGTGCCAGTCGCCCGACAGAAACCTATGGCTACACCTTC

size: -
J: TRBJ2-3
V: TRBV6-1
D: TRBD2
CDR3: CASSDKRGGRPDTQYF
DNA: TGTGCCAGCAGTGATAAGCGGGGGGGCCGCCCAGATACGCAGTATTTT

size: once
J: TRBJ1-1
V: TRBV30
D: -
CDR3: CARSPRPSGATEAFF
DNA: TGTGCCCGGAGCCCCAGACCCTCGGGAGCCACTGAAGCTTTCTTT

size: -
J: TRBJ1-1
V: TRBV19
D: TRBD1
CDR3: CASSISGGSNTEAFF
DNA: TGTGCCAGTAGTATATCAGGGGGCTCGAACACTGAAGCTTTCTTT

size: -
J: TRBJ1-1
V: TRBV5-1
D: TRBD1
CDR3: CASSLATNTGTGSNTEAFF
DNA: TGCGCCAGCAGCTTGGCGACTAATACCGGGACAGGGTCGAACACTGAAGCTTTCTTT

size: -
J: TRBJ1-1
V: TRBV2
D: -
CDR3: CASSEVALEGAFF
DNA: TGTGCCAGCAGTGAAGTTGCTCTCGAGGGAGCTTTCTTT

size: -
J: TRBJ2-7
V: TRBV5-1
D: -
CDR3: CASSLVGGTTYEQYF
DNA: TGCGCCAGCAGCTTGGTCGGGGGTACCACCTACGAGCAGTACTTC

size: few
J: TRBJ2-2
V: TRBV28
D: TRBD1
CDR3: CASSPTGTGNTGELFF
DNA: TGTGCCAGCAGTCCTACCGGGACAGGGAACACCGGGGAGCTGTTTTTT

size: -
J: TRBJ1-2
V: TRBV29-1
D: -
CDR3: CSESGVGGGYTF
DNA: TGCAGCGAATCGGGTGTAGGGGGTGGCTACACCTTC

size: once
J: TRBJ2-5
V: TRBV2
D: -
CDR3: CASRGQQETQYF
DNA: TGTGCCAGCAGAGGACAGCAAGAGACCCAGTACTTC

size: -
J: TRBJ1-2
V: TRBV7-2
D: -
CDR3: CASSLVGSPGVYGYTF
DNA: TGTGCCAGCAGCTTAGTAGGCAGCCCAGGGGTGTATGGCTACACCTTC

size: once
J: TRBJ2-1
V: TRBV9
D: TRBD2
CDR3: CASSVGGGAGEQFF
DNA: TGTGCCAGCAGCGTAGGCGGGGGGGCAGGAGAGCAGTTCTTC

size: -
J: TRBJ1-1
V: TRBV2
D: -
CDR3: CASSEIRANTEAFF
DNA: TGTGCCAGCAGTGAAATCAGGGCTAACACTGAAGCTTTCTTT

size: -
J: TRBJ2-6
V: TRBV5-1
D: -
CDR3: CASSLVGPSGANVLTF
DNA: TGCGCCAGCAGCTTGGTTGGGCCCTCTGGGGCCAACGTCCTGACTTTC

size: -
J: TRBJ2-2
V: TRBV30
D: -
CDR3: CAWSAGTFNTGELFF
DNA: TGTGCCTGGAGTGCGGGAACTTTCAACACCGGGGAGCTGTTTTTT

size: -
J: TRBJ2-5
V: TRBV11-3
D: TRBD1
CDR3: CASSWKGQGFQETQYF
DNA: TGTGCCAGCAGCTGGAAGGGACAGGGGTTCCAAGAGACCCAGTACTTC

size: -
J: TRBJ2-2
V: TRBV7-3
D: -
CDR3: CASSPYTGELFF
DNA: TGTGCCAGCAGCCCCTACACCGGGGAGCTGTTTTTT

size: -
J: TRBJ2-2
V: TRBV7-3
D: -
CDR3: CASSLKPGVGVNTGELFF
DNA: TGTGCCAGCAGCTTAAAACCGGGAGTAGGGGTTAACACCGGGGAGCTGTTTTTT

size: -
J: TRBJ2-1
V: TRBV5-1
D: TRBD2
CDR3: CASSKGAGGQNEQFF
DNA: TGCGCCAGCAGCAAAGGGGCGGGGGGGCAGAATGAGCAGTTCTTC